The TCR beta chain described here comes from a study of cytomegalovirus exposure and HLA in healthy donors. Study as a whole: The platform used for the 120 or so validation repertoires matched that of the 666 first-cohort repertoires, a later analysis reported. Findings and limits, study-wide: The classifier reportedly diagnosed cytomegalovirus status with high sensitivity and specificity. The listing of roughly 160 TCR beta chains classed them as cytomegalovirus-associated.

Here immunoSEQ multiplex PCR was the method, and the copy in TCRdb shows in-frame clones only, minus some. The sample lists roughly 110,000 clones, about 88% occurring once. The length of the CDR3 is 13 residues. After removal of 4 bases from V and 4 bases from J, the junction contained 1 base not matched to a gene. Germline V gene data show CDR1 as MNHNY and CDR2 as SVGAGI (reference sequence). The donors were part of the validation cohort, which consisted of some 120 subjects and was separate from the first cohort of 666 subjects. Notes on this clone: Its antigen is not identified.

The receptor was isolated from a woman aged 18-35 years in good health and CMV-seropositive. The chain has TRBV6-6 and TRBJ1-3; 7 positions agree with TRBD1. Sequencing was carried out using PBMCs. CDR3 sequence reads: CASSSDRGNTIYF. The CDR3 DNA reads as TGTGCCAGCAGTTCGGACAGGGGAAACACCATATATTTT.